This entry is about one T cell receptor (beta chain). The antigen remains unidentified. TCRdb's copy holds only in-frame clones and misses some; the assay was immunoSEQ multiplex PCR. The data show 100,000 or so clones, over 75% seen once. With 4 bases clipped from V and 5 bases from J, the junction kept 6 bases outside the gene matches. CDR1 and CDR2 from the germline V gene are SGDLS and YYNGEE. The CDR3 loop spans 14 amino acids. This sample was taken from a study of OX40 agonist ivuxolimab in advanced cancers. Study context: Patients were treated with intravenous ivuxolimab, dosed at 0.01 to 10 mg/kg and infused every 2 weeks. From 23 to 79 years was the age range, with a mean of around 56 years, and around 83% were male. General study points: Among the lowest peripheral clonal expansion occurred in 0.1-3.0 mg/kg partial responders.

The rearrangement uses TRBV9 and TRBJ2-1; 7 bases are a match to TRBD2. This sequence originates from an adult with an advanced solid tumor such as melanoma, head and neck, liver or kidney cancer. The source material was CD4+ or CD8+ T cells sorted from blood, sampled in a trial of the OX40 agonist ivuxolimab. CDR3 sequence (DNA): TGTGCCAGCAGCCCTCGACTAGCCAACAATGAGCAGTTCTTC. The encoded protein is CASSPRLANNEQFF.